A selection of T cell receptor beta chains follows, all from one sample in a study of OX40 agonist ivuxolimab in advanced cancers. TCRdb keeps only in-frame clones here, not all; method: immunoSEQ multiplex PCR. The sample includes about 88,000 clones, 85% to 90% of them seen just once. The sequences come from CD4+ or CD8+ T cells sorted from blood, collected in a trial of the OX40 agonist ivuxolimab. Receptor source: an adult with an advanced solid tumor such as melanoma, head and neck, liver or kidney cancer. Both conserved end residues are part of each CDR3. A D gene is named only where the DNA matches it firmly. Some rows mark clone size as missing; the rest say once, few, many or name a class of expanded clone.

TRBV7-8	TRBD1	few	TRBJ1-2	TGTGCCAGCAGCTCGGGACAGGTCGTTAACTATGGCTACACCTTC	CASSSGQVVNYGYTF
TRBV2	.	.	TRBJ1-4	TGTGCCAGCAGTGTGGGGATAGCTAATGAAAAACTGTTTTTT	CASSVGIANEKLFF
TRBV12-1	.	once	TRBJ2-5	TGTGCCAGCCGGACTAGCGGGTTACGGGAGACCCAGTACTTC	CASRTSGLRETQYF
TRBV5-1	TRBD1	.	TRBJ2-2	TGCGCCAGCAGCTTGGACGCAGGGGGCTTCACGAACACCGGGGAGCTGTTTTTT	CASSLDAGGFTNTGELFF
TRBV6-1	.	.	TRBJ1-5	TGTGCCAGCAGCCGCACAGGGAGGGAAGGCCAGCCCCAGCATTTT	CASSRTGREGQPQHF
TRBV6-5	TRBD1	.	TRBJ2-5	TGTGCCAGCAGTTCCACCGGGACAGGGGGAGAGACCCAGTACTTC	CASSSTGTGGETQYF
TRBV7-9	TRBD1	.	TRBJ2-7	TGTGCCAGCAGGGGGGACAGGCAGTCCTACGAGCAGTACTTC	CASRGDRQSYEQYF
TRBV6-5	.	.	TRBJ1-5	TGTGCCAGCAGTACTCCGGGTTACAATCAGCCCCAGCATTTT	CASSTPGYNQPQHF
TRBV4-1	.	.	TRBJ2-7	TGCGCCAGCAGCCAAGACTACAGGGTCTACGAGCAGTACTTC	CASSQDYRVYEQYF
TRBV18	.	.	TRBJ2-5	TGTGCCAGCTCACCACGGGAGCTCCAAGAGACCCAGTACTTC	CASSPRELQETQYF
TRBV27	.	.	TRBJ2-3	TGTGCCAGCAACCCAACGGGCAGGGCCGCAGATACGCAGTATTTT	CASNPTGRAADTQYF
TRBV10-1	TRBD2	.	TRBJ2-3	TGCGCCAGCAGTCTTAGCGGGTATACGCAGTATTTT	CASSLSGYTQYF
TRBV7-8	TRBD1	.	TRBJ1-2	TGTGCCAGCAGCTCCCTCGGACAGGCGGGTGGCTACACCTTC	CASSSLGQAGGYTF
TRBV2	.	.	TRBJ1-2	TGTGCCAGCAGTGACGGGCAGCTCCTGATCTATGGCTACACCTTC	CASSDGQLLIYGYTF
TRBV10-3	TRBD2	.	TRBJ2-1	TGTGCCATCACGGTACTTCGGGAGGGCCCTCAGGATGAGCAGTTCTTC	CAITVLREGPQDEQFF
TRBV5-4	TRBD2	.	TRBJ2-1	TGTGCCAGCAGCTTAGCTAGCGGTTCCTACAATGAGCAGTTCTTC	CASSLASGSYNEQFF
TRBV18	.	.	TRBJ1-2	TGTGCCAGCTCACCACAACCGAACATTATCTATGGCTACACCTTC	CASSPQPNIIYGYTF
TRBV11-2	.	.	TRBJ2-3	TGTGCCAGCAGCTCCGAGGTCCCTCCGCAGTATTTT	CASSSEVPPQYF
TRBV4-2	.	.	TRBJ2-3	TGTGCCAGCAGCAAAAGAGGGTCAAGCGGAGAAGCAGATACGCAGTATTTT	CASSKRGSSGEADTQYF
TRBV21-1	.	.	TRBJ2-2	TGTGCCAGCAGCAAGGAGGCAAGGACAGGGGATTCGACCGGGGAGCTGTTTTTT	CASSKEARTGDSTGELFF
TRBV9	TRBD1	.	TRBJ1-6	TGTGCCAGCAGCTCAGAGACAGGGTTTAACTCACCCCTCCACTTT	CASSSETGFNSPLHF
TRBV6-1	TRBD2	.	TRBJ2-3	TGTGCCAGCAGCCGGGAGGGAGGAAGCACAGATACGCAGTATTTT	CASSREGGSTDTQYF
TRBV15	TRBD2	.	TRBJ2-5	TGTGCCACCAGCAGAGATTCGGGGGGTGAGACCCAGTACTTC	CATSRDSGGETQYF
TRBV19	.	once	TRBJ2-5	TGTGCCAGTAGTACCTCCGGACGGGCCCGCCAAGAGACCCAGTACTTC	CASSTSGRARQETQYF
TRBV19	.	.	TRBJ2-2	TGTGCCAGTAGTTCCTACGGGGAGCTGTTTTTT	CASSSYGELFF
TRBV6-6	.	.	TRBJ2-3	TGTGCCAGCAGACCGACAGATAAGAGCACAGATACGCAGTATTTT	CASRPTDKSTDTQYF
TRBV18	TRBD1	.	TRBJ1-4	TGTGCCAGCTCACCGGGGGACAGGGGGAATGAAAAACTGTTTTTT	CASSPGDRGNEKLFF
TRBV27	TRBD2	.	TRBJ2-5	TGTGCCAGCAGTTTGCGAGCGGGGTACCAAGAGACCCAGTACTTC	CASSLRAGYQETQYF
TRBV27	.	.	TRBJ2-7	TGTGCCAGCAGCTCGAGGAGACGCGGGAAGAGGTACGAGCAGTACTTC	CASSSRRRGKRYEQYF
TRBV12-5	.	.	TRBJ1-2	TGTGCTAGTGGTGCCCCCGGACGGCCTCCCTATGGCTACACCTTC	CASGAPGRPPYGYTF
TRBV18	.	.	TRBJ1-1	TGTGCCAGCTCACCGACATTTTCTAGATCGGCTGAAGCTTTCTTT	CASSPTFSRSAEAFF
TRBV4-3	.	once	TRBJ2-3	TGCGCCAGCAGCCAAACCTGGACAGATACGCAGTATTTT	CASSQTWTDTQYF
TRBV5-1	TRBD1	.	TRBJ1-2	TGCGCCAGCAGCCGGGAGACAGGGGGCAAGGACTATGGCTACACCTTC	CASSRETGGKDYGYTF
TRBV7-2	.	.	TRBJ2-7	TGTGCCAGCAGCTTAGGGATCTCGGGCTACGAGCAGTACTTC	CASSLGISGYEQYF
TRBV5-8	.	.	TRBJ2-2	TGTGCCAGCAGCCCGTGGGGGGGCGCTAGGACCGGGGAGCTGTTTTTT	CASSPWGGARTGELFF
TRBV10-3	TRBD1	.	TRBJ1-2	TGTGCCATCAGTGTCCGATCCCAGGGGGCCGGGAACTATGGCTACACCTTC	CAISVRSQGAGNYGYTF
TRBV7-7	TRBD1	.	TRBJ2-1	TGTGCCAGCAGCTTAGTGGGGACAGGCAATGAGCAGTTCTTC	CASSLVGTGNEQFF
TRBV7-2	.	.	TRBJ1-2	TGTGCCAGCAGCTTCCCAGGGGATCGGGGCTACACCTTC	CASSFPGDRGYTF
TRBV7-8	TRBD1	.	TRBJ1-2	TGTGCCAGCAGCTTAAGGGACAGGGGAGCTAACTATGGCTACACCTTC	CASSLRDRGANYGYTF
TRBV11-2	.	.	TRBJ2-7	TGTGCCAGCAGCTTTTCGACACCTTCCTACGAGCAGTACTTC	CASSFSTPSYEQYF
TRBV19	TRBD2	.	TRBJ2-1	TGTGCCAGTACCCGGACTAGCGGCCAGTCCTACAATGAGCAGTTCTTC	CASTRTSGQSYNEQFF
TRBV6-5	.	few	TRBJ1-1	TGTGCCAGCAGTTACGGATCCCGTAGTGACACTGAAGCTTTCTTT	CASSYGSRSDTEAFF
TRBV7-9	TRBD1	once	TRBJ2-7	TGTGCCAGCAGCACCTATGACAGGGGGTCCTACGAGCAGTACTTC	CASSTYDRGSYEQYF
TRBV21-1	.	.	TRBJ1-5	TGTGCCAGCAGCAAAGAACGGGGGCCAGGGAAGCCCCAGCATTTT	CASSKERGPGKPQHF
TRBV7-6	.	.	TRBJ1-1	TGTGCCAGCAGCTCCGCCCGACAGGCTGAAGCTTTCTTT	CASSSARQAEAFF
TRBV19	.	.	TRBJ2-6	TGTGCCAGTAGTACCCTTCCCGTGGACCGCTCTGGGGCCAACGTCCTGACTTTC	CASSTLPVDRSGANVLTF
TRBV6-6	.	.	TRBJ2-7	TGTGCCAGCAGCCGGGACAAAGCCTACGAGCAGTACTTC	CASSRDKAYEQYF
TRBV4-3	TRBD2	.	TRBJ2-1	TGCGCCAGCAGCCAAGGGACTAGCGGGAGGTACAATGAGCAGTTCTTC	CASSQGTSGRYNEQFF
TRBV2	.	.	TRBJ1-6	TGTGCCAGCACCCCCTCCCGGGGCGCCTATAATTCACCCCTCCACTTT	CASTPSRGAYNSPLHF
TRBV5-4	.	.	TRBJ2-3	TGTGCCAGCAGCTTGATGACACCTGCCACAGATACGCAGTATTTT	CASSLMTPATDTQYF
TRBV7-2	TRBD2	.	TRBJ2-7	TGTGCCAGCAGCTCCGGACTAGCGGGGGCTTACGAGCAGTACTTC	CASSSGLAGAYEQYF
TRBV7-9	TRBD2	.	TRBJ2-3	TGTGCCAGCAGCCTCCTGGGTGGGGGGGCAGATACGCAGTATTTT	CASSLLGGGADTQYF
TRBV14	.	.	TRBJ2-1	TGTGCCAGCAGCCATGAGCAGGGTTTCCTCTACAATGAGCAGTTCTTC	CASSHEQGFLYNEQFF
TRBV18	.	.	TRBJ2-5	TGTGCCAGCTCACCACTTCGGTCCGAAGAGACCCAGTACTTC	CASSPLRSEETQYF
TRBV4-3	.	.	TRBJ2-3	TGCGCCAGCAGCCAAGACCTCGACACAGATACGCAGTATTTT	CASSQDLDTDTQYF